A single sample gave rise to the 27 T cell receptor beta chains below, sequenced in a study of STAT5B mutations in CD4+ large granular lymphocyte leukemia. The repertoire was sequenced with immunoSEQ multiplex PCR; TCRdb's copy has only in-frame clones and lacks some. The table has under 35,000 clones, approximately 91% seen once. Sequencing used CD4+ T cells from blood buffy coats. The source of these receptors is a human donor in good health.

This chain uses TRBV5-1 with TRBJ1-1; TRBD1 might be the D (6 bases). Germline V lookup: CDR1 SGHRS, CDR2 YFSETQ. CDR3 length equals 17 residues. Trimming took off 3 bases at V and 0 bases at J, with 18 bases between the two ends. The CDR3: CASSSARGLRLNTEAFF. The CDR3 nucleotides read TGCGCCAGCAGCTCTGCAAGGGGGTTGAGGTTGAACACTGAAGCTTTCTTT.

V is TRBV28 and J is TRBJ1-5, with a weak D call TRBD1 (5 bases). Per germline, CDR1 MDHEN and CDR2 SYDVKM. This CDR3 is built from 12 residues. V gave up 8 bases and J gave up 4 bases, with 9 bases separating them. The CDR3 loop reads CASLEGNQPQHF. The CDR3 bases are TGTGCCAGCCTCGAGGGGAATCAGCCCCAGCATTTT.

The rearrangement uses TRBV7-2 and TRBJ2-1; 14 bases line up with TRBD2. Germline trimming cut 1 base from V and 14 bases from J; bases unmatched to any gene: 4. The CDR3 is made up of 14 amino acids. The germline gives CDR1 SGHTA, CDR2 FQGNSA. The CDR3 DNA sequence: TGTGCCAGCAGCTTAGGGCGGACTAGCGGGAGGAAGTTCTTC. It codes for CASSLGRTSGRKFF. Using reference TRBV7-2 and TRBJ2-1 for the parts outside the CDR3, the full variable domain is GAGVSQSPSNKVTEKGKDVELRCDPISGHTALYWYRQSLGQGLEFLIYFQGNSAPDKSGLPSDRFSAERTGGSVSTLTIQRTQQEDSAVYLCASSLGRTSGRKFFGPGTRLTVL.

This chain joins TRBV19 and TRBJ2-1, with D perhaps TRBD1 or TRBD2 (6 bases each). V was trimmed by 3 bases and J by 8 bases, leaving 11 bases between them. This CDR3 has 13 amino acids. Germline V lookup: CDR1 LNHDA, CDR2 SQIVND (reference sequence). The CDR3 reads CASSMGGWDEQFF. The CDR3 DNA follows: TGTGCCAGTAGTATGGGGGGCTGGGATGAGCAGTTCTTC.

The chain uses TRBV11-2 and TRBJ1-1, with D unresolved. Trimming removed 5 bases at V and 0 bases at J, with 13 bases between. CDR3 size: 15 residues. Germline V gene data show CDR1 as SGHAT and CDR2 as FQNNGV. CDR3 DNA: TGTGCCAGCAGCGTTTCAACAAAGATGAACACTGAAGCTTTCTTT. This codes for CASSVSTKMNTEAFF.

The rearrangement joins TRBV9 to TRBJ2-1; 10 bases line up with TRBD2. The CDR3 is 16 residues long. Looked up from germline, CDR1 is SGDLS and CDR2 is YYNGEE. V trimming: 3 bases; J trimming: 8 bases; junction bases outside the gene matches: 11. CDR3 amino acids: CASSARSQLAGYEQFF. CDR3 coding DNA: TGTGCCAGCAGCGCCAGATCTCAACTAGCGGGATATGAGCAGTTCTTC. Supplemented by reference TRBV9 and TRBJ2-1, the full variable domain reads DSGVTQTPKHLITATGQRVTLRCSPRSGDLSVYWYQQSLDQGLQFLIQYYNGEERAKGNILERFSAQQFPDLHSELNLSSLELGDSALYFCASSARSQLAGYEQFFGPGTRLTVL.

This sequence joins TRBV10-3 and TRBJ2-7, with D perhaps TRBD2 (6 bases). There are 14 residues in the CDR3. The germline V and J ends were trimmed by 8 bases and 1 base, with 15 bases remaining between them. Germline V CDR1 and CDR2: ENHRY, SYGVKD. In DNA form, the CDR3 reads TGTGCCATCGGGGGTTTCGGGAGTTCCTACGAGCAGTACTTC. It yields the protein CAIGGFGSSYEQYF.

The rearrangement uses TRBV19 and TRBJ1-1; 9 nucleotides agree with TRBD1. V lost 1 base to trimming and J lost 1 base; unmatched junction nucleotides: 4. CDR1 is LNHDA and CDR2 is SQIVND in the germline V gene (reference sequence). CDR3 size: 16 residues. The DNA of the CDR3 is TGTGCCAGTAGTATAGGCGGGGACAGGGCGAACACTGAAGCTTTCTTT. It encodes CASSIGGDRANTEAFF.

The chain carries TRBV5-1 and TRBJ1-4; D is possibly TRBD1 (5 bases). This CDR3 contains 16 residues. V lost 0 bases and J 2 bases, leaving 11 bases between the germline ends. The germline V gene encodes CDR1 SGHRS and CDR2 YFSETQ. The CDR3 DNA reads as TGCGCCAGCAGCTTGGCTCTGCAGGGTACTAATGAAAAACTGTTTTTT. Translated, it gives CASSLALQGTNEKLFF. Combining the CDR3 with reference TRBV5-1 and TRBJ1-4 gives the whole variable domain KAGVTQTPRYLIKTRGQQVTLSCSPISGHRSVSWYQQTPGQGLQFLFEYFSETQRNKGNFPGRFSGRQFSNSRSEMNVSTLELGDSALYLCASSLALQGTNEKLFFGSGTQLSVL.

The chain couples TRBV29-1 to TRBJ1-2; D is perhaps TRBD1 (6 bases). V was cut by 6 bases and J by 1 base, with 9 bases left in between. The CDR3 runs to 12 residues. Germline CDR1 reads SQVTM; CDR2 reads ANQGSEA. As DNA, the CDR3 is TGCAGCGTAGGGGGTATTAACTATGGCTACACCTTC. The encoded protein is CSVGGINYGYTF.

The chain couples TRBV14 to TRBJ2-5; unclear D gene. Germline V gives CDR1 SGHDN, CDR2 FVKESK. There are 15 residues in the CDR3. V was trimmed by 1 base and J by 3 bases, leaving 12 bases between them. In DNA form, the CDR3 reads TGTGCCAGCAGCCAAGCTTCTCGCGGTGAAGAGACCCAGTACTTC. It translates to CASSQASRGEETQYF.

This clone was counted once. The chain couples TRBV28 to TRBJ1-4; TRBD1 agrees at 10 bases. V lost 9 bases and J lost 8; bases outside the gene matches: 3. This CDR3 comprises 12 residues. The germline V gene encodes CDR1 MDHEN and CDR2 SYDVKM. CDR3 nucleotide sequence: TGTGCCAGTAAGACAGGGGGCGAAAAACTGTTTTTT. It specifies CASKTGGEKLFF.

The rearrangement uses TRBV5-1 and TRBJ1-1; 7 bases agree with TRBD1. The germline V gene encodes CDR1 SGHRS and CDR2 YFSETQ. After removal of 4 bases from V and 2 bases from J, the junction contained 11 bases not matched to a gene. The CDR3 length is 16 residues. The CDR3 nucleotides are TGCGCCAGCAGCCCCGCGGGAACAGGGGATAACACTGAAGCTTTCTTT. Its protein is CASSPAGTGDNTEAFF.

For this clone: An end of the junction does not agree with germline; a read error may underlie this. V gene TRBV28 combines with J gene TRBJ2-1; perhaps TRBD2 as D (5 bases). The CDR3 totals 13 residues. Germline CDR1 MDHEN, CDR2 SYDVKM. CDR3 DNA sequence: TGTGCCAGCAGTCCACGCGGGTACAGTGAGCAGTTCTTC. The encoded protein is CASSPRGYSEQFF.

The chain joins TRBV6-5 to TRBJ2-7, with D uncertain. The CDR3 runs to 15 residues. The ends were cut back, 6 bases at V and 6 bases at J, with 21 bases in the middle. Looked up from germline, CDR1 is MNHEY and CDR2 is SVGAGI. The CDR3 bases are TGTGCCAGCAGATCTTCTAGAACCGGCGACCGCGAGCAGTACTTC. This gives the protein CASRSSRTGDREQYF.

This clone was counted a single time. The chain uses TRBV6-4 and TRBJ2-2, with 7 bases that match TRBD2. The CDR3 has 18 residues. Germline V gene lookup returns CDR1 MRHNA and CDR2 SNTAGT. The junction had 8 bases not matched to a gene; V was cut back by 0 bases and J by 1 base. Here the CDR3 reads CASSDSLLATKNTGELFF. CDR3 bases: TGTGCCAGCAGTGACTCACTACTAGCGACCAAGAACACCGGGGAGCTGTTTTTT.

This clone appeared a single time. The sample contains more than one DNA sequence encoding this CDR3. This chain uses TRBV29-1 with TRBJ2-1, with D perhaps matching TRBD2 (6 bases). Germline V gene sequence: CDR1 SQVTM, CDR2 ANQGSEA. The length of the CDR3 is 15 residues. V lost 6 bases and J 0 bases, leaving 15 bases between the germline ends. The CDR3 sequence: CSVGPSDSSYNEQFF. DNA of the CDR3: TGCAGCGTCGGACCTAGCGACAGCTCCTACAATGAGCAGTTCTTC.

The V gene is TRBV5-1, the J gene TRBJ1-1; 9 bases match TRBD1. In germline, CDR1 is SGHRS, CDR2 YFSETQ. V gave up 2 bases and J gave up 3 bases; unmatched junction bases: 2. This CDR3 spans 14 amino acids. The CDR3 here is CASSLRTGDTEAFF. In DNA, the CDR3 is TGCGCCAGCAGCTTACGGACAGGGGACACTGAAGCTTTCTTT.

This sequence joins TRBV4-2 and TRBJ2-2; 7 nucleotides match TRBD2. Germline lookup yields CDR1 LGHNA and CDR2 YNFKEQ. V gave up 3 bases and J gave up 0 bases; unmatched junction bases: 4. CDR3 size: 16 residues. CDR3 in DNA: TGTGCCAGCAGCCAGGGCCTAGCGGCGAACACCGGGGAGCTGTTTTTT. Its translation is CASSQGLAANTGELFF.

The sample holds a few counts of this clone. This chain connects TRBV15 to TRBJ1-5; D perhaps matches TRBD1 (5 bases). Germline loops: CDR1 LNHNV, CDR2 YYDKDF (reference sequence). Between the trimmed V and J ends, which lost 4 bases and 2 bases, there was a span of 9 bases. CDR3 length equals 14 residues. The CDR3 DNA follows: TGTGCCACCAGCATCCTCAGGGGCAATCAGCCCCAGCATTTT. This translates into CATSILRGNQPQHF.

The table lists this clone with a few counts. V gene TRBV4-1 combines with J gene TRBJ1-3, with unresolved D. The germline V gene has CDR1 MGHRA and CDR2 YSYEKL. The ends were cut back, 2 bases at V and 0 bases at J, with 8 bases in the middle. The CDR3 sequence is 15 residues long. CDR3 region: CASSQPQDSGNTIYF. The DNA for the CDR3 is TGCGCCAGCAGCCAACCCCAGGACTCTGGAAACACCATATATTTT.

The rearrangement links TRBV13 to TRBJ2-3; tentatively, D is TRBD2 (6 bases). Trimming left V 3 bases short and J 1 base short, with 14 bases between. The CDR3 length is 16 residues. The germline V gene encodes CDR1 PRHDT and CDR2 FYEKMQ (reference sequence). The DNA of the CDR3 is TGTGCCAGCAGCTTTATTTGGCCGGGGGGCACAGATACGCAGTATTTT. Translation gives CASSFIWPGGTDTQYF.

The rearrangement links TRBV28 to TRBJ2-2; 8 bases line up with TRBD1. CDR1 MDHEN and CDR2 SYDVKM come from the germline V gene. CDR3 length: 14 residues. V was clipped by 8 bases and J by 1 base; unmatched bases: 3. For the CDR3, the DNA is TGTGCCAGCCACGACAGGGGGAACACCGGGGAGCTGTTTTTT. Translating gives CASHDRGNTGELFF.

V usage is TRBV18 and J usage is TRBJ2-5; no definite D call. Trimming pared 6 bases from V and 1 base from J, leaving 9 bases between. The CDR3 sequence is 13 residues long. The germline V gene has CDR1 KGHSH and CDR2 LQKENI. The CDR3 loop reads CASSPGLQETQYF. The DNA for the CDR3 is TGTGCCAGCTCCCCTGGCCTCCAAGAGACCCAGTACTTC.

The chain has TRBV7-9 and TRBJ2-5, with D perhaps being TRBD1 or TRBD2 (6 bases each). V shed 2 bases and J shed 5 bases, with 12 bases lying between them. The CDR3 is 14 amino acids. The V gene's germline CDR1 is SEHNR and CDR2 FQNEAQ (reference sequence). The CDR3, as DNA: TGTGCCAGCAGCTTAAAGGGGGGTGGGGAGACCCAGTACTTC. This gives the protein CASSLKGGGETQYF. Variable domain in full (rest from reference TRBV7-9 and TRBJ2-5): DTGVSQNPRHKITKRGQNVTFRCDPISEHNRLYWYRQTLGQGPEFLTYFQNEAQLEKSRLLSDRFSAERPKGSFSTLEIQRTEQGDSAMYLCASSLKGGGETQYFGPGTRLLVL.

V is TRBV11-2 and J is TRBJ2-3; TRBD1 might be the D (5 bases). The ends were cut back, 7 bases at V and 3 bases at J, with 14 bases in the middle. Germline loops: CDR1 SGHAT, CDR2 FQNNGV. The CDR3 totals 14 residues. For the CDR3, the DNA is TGTGCCAGCACCCTTGACAGAGGAACAGATACGCAGTATTTT. It encodes CASTLDRGTDTQYF.

This rearrangement joins TRBV10-3 to TRBJ1-1; the D is unclear. Germline V lookup: CDR1 ENHRY, CDR2 SYGVKD. V gave up 2 bases and J gave up 4 bases, with 8 bases separating them. This CDR3 is built from 13 residues. The CDR3 nucleotides read TGTGCCATCAGTGAGACAGAATTCACTGAAGCTTTCTTT. This encodes CAISETEFTEAFF.